This TCR beta chain was identified in a study of beta chain features in type 1 diabetes. Reverse transcription of all isolated RNA meant that expressed TCRB transcripts were sequenced. The assay was immunoSEQ multiplex PCR, and TCRdb's table has in-frame clones only and misses some. The profile shows roughly 610,000 clones, roughly a sixth of them singletons. CDR1 is SGHVS and CDR2 is FNYEAQ in the germline V gene. Trimming removed 1 base from V and 6 bases from J; junction bases left unmatched: 8. The CDR3 has 17 amino acids. The V and J genes are TRBV7-6 and TRBJ2-1, with 11 bases aligning to TRBD2. The sequenced sample consisted of naive CD4+ T cells from blood. This sequence originates from a man younger than 35 in good health. The CDR3 loop reads CASSLVLAGGSLNEQFF. The CDR3 region has the DNA TGTGCCAGCAGCTTAGTGCTAGCGGGAGGATCCCTCAATGAGCAGTTCTTC.